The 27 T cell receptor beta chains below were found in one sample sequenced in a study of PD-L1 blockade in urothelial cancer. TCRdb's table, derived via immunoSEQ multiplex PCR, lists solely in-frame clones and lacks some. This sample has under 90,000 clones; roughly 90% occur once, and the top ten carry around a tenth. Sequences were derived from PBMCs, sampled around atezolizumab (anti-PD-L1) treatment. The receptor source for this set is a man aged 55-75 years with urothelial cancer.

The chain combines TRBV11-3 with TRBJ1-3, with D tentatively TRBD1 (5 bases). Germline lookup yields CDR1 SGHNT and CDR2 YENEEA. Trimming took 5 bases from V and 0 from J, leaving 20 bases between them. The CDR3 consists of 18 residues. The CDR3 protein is CASSQYFGHRPSGNTIYF. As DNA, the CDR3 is TGTGCCAGCAGCCAGTATTTCGGGCACAGGCCCTCTGGAAACACCATATATTTT.

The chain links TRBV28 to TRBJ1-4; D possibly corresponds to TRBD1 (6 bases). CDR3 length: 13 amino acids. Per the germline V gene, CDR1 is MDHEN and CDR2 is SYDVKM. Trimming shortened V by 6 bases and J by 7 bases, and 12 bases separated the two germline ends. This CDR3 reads CASSPRQAEKLFF. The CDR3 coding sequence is TGTGCCAGCAGCCCAAGACAGGCTGAAAAACTGTTTTTT.

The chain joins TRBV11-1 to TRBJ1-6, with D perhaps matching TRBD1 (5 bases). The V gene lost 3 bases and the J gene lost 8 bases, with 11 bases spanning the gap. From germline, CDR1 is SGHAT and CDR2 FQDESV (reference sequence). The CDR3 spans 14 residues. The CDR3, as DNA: TGTGCCAGCAGCTTGGGCAGGGTGGATTCACCCCTCCACTTT. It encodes CASSLGRVDSPLHF.

The CDR3 DNA reads as TGTGCCAGCAGTGAAAGGGCAGGGGATGGCTACACCTTC. Translating it yields CASSERAGDGYTF. The chain links TRBV2 to TRBJ1-2; tentatively, D is TRBD1 (6 bases). The V end lost 2 bases, the J end lost 6 bases, and 10 bases lay between the germline ends. The CDR3 has 13 amino acids. CDR1 and CDR2 (germline): SNHLY, FYNNEI.

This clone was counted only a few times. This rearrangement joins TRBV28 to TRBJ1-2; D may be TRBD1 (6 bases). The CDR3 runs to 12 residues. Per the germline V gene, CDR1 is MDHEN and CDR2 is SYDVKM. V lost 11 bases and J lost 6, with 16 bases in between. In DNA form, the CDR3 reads TGTGCCTCCAAACAGGGCTGGAATGGCTACACCTTC. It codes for CASKQGWNGYTF.

CDR3 bases: TGTGCCAGCAGTGAGTCACTGGTCACCGGGGAGCTGTTTTTT. It codes for CASSESLVTGELFF. V is TRBV25-1 and J is TRBJ2-2; D is unclear. The CDR3 loop spans 14 amino acids. The germline V gene has CDR1 MGHDK and CDR2 SYGVNS. V was cut by 3 bases and J by 4 bases, with 9 bases left in between.

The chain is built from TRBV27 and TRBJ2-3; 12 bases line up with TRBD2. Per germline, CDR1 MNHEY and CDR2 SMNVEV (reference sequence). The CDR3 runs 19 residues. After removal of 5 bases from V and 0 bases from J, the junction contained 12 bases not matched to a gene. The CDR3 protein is CASSPAGLAGRISTDTQYF. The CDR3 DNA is TGTGCCAGCAGTCCCGCGGGACTAGCGGGTCGAATTAGCACAGATACGCAGTATTTT.

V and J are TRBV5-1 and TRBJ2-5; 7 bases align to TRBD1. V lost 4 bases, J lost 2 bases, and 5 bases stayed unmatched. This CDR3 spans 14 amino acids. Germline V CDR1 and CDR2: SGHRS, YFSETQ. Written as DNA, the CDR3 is TGCGCCAGCAGCGCTGGGACAGCACAAGAGACCCAGTACTTC. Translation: CASSAGTAQETQYF.

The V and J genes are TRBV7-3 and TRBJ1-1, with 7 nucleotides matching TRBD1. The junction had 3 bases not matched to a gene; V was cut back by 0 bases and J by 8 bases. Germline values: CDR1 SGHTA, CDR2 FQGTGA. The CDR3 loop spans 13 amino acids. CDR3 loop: CASSLTGGEEAFF. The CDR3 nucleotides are TGTGCCAGCAGCTTAACAGGGGGCGAAGAAGCTTTCTTT.

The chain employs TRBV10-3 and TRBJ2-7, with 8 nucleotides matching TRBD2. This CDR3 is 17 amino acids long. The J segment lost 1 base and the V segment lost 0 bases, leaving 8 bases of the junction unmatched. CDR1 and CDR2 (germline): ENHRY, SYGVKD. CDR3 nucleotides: TGTGCCATCAGTGAGTCTGGGCGGGGGGCTCAATCCTACGAGCAGTACTTC. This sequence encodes CAISESGRGAQSYEQYF.

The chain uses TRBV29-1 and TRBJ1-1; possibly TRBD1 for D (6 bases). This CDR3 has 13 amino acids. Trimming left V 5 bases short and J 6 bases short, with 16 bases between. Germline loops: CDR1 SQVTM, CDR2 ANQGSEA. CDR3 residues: CSVTTGSSPEAFF. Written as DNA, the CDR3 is TGCAGCGTTACAACAGGGTCTAGCCCTGAAGCTTTCTTT.

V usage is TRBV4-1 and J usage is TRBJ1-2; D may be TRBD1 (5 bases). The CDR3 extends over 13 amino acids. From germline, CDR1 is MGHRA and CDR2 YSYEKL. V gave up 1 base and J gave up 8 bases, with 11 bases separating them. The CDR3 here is CASSQVQGEGYTF. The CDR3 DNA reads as TGCGCCAGCAGCCAAGTTCAGGGCGAGGGCTACACCTTC.

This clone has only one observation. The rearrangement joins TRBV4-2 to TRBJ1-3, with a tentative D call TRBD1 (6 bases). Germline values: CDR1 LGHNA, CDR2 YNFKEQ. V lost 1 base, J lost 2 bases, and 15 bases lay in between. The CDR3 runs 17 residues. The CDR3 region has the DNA TGTGCCAGCAGCCAAGTCTCAGGGGCTGGGGCTGGAAACACCATATATTTT. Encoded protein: CASSQVSGAGAGNTIYF.

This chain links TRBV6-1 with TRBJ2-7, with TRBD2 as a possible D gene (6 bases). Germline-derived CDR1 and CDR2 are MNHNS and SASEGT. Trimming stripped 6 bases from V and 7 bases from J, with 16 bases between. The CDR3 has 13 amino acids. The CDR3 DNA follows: TGTGCCAGCAGGATCAGGCAGGGAGGAGAGCAGTACTTC. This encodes CASRIRQGGEQYF.

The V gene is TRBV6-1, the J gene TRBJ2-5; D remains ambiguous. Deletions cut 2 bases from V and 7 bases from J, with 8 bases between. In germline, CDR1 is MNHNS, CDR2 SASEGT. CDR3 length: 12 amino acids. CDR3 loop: CASSEPVGTQYF. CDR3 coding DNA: TGTGCCAGCAGTGAACCGGTCGGGACCCAGTACTTC.

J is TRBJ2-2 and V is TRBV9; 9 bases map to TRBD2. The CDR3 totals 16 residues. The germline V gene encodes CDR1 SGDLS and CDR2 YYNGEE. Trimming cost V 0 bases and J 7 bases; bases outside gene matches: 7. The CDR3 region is CASSVGARGGNGELFF. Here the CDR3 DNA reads TGTGCCAGCAGCGTAGGGGCGCGGGGGGGTAACGGGGAGCTGTTTTTT.

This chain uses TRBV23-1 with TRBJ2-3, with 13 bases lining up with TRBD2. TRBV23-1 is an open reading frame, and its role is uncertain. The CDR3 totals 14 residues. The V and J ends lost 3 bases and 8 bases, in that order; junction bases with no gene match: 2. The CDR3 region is CASSHGLAGVTQYF. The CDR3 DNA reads TGCGCCAGCAGTCACGGACTAGCGGGAGTTACGCAGTATTTT.

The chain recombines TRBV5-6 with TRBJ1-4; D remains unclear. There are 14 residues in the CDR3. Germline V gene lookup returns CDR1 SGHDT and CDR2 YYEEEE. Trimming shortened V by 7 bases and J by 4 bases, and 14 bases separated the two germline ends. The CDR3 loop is CASCGPPNNEKLFF. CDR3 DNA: TGTGCCAGCTGCGGCCCGCCCAATAATGAAAAACTGTTTTTT. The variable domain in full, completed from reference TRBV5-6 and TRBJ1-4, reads DAGVTQSPTHLIKTRGQQVTLRCSPKSGHDTVSWYQQALGQGPQFIFQYYEEEERQRGNFPDRFSGHQFPNYSSELNVNALLLGDSALYLCASCGPPNNEKLFFGSGTQLSVL.

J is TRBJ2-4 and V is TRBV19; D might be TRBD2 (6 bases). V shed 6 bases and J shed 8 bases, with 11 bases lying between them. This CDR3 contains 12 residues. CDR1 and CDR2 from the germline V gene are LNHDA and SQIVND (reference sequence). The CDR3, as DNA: TGTGCCAGTAGCGGTGGCGGGGACATTCAGTACTTC. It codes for CASSGGGDIQYF.

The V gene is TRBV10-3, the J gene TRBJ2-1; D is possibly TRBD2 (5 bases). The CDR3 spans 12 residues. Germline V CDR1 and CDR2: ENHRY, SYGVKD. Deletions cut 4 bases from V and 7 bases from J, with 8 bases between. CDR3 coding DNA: TGTGCCATCAGTGGGGAGCAGAATGAGCAGTTCTTC. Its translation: CAISGEQNEQFF.

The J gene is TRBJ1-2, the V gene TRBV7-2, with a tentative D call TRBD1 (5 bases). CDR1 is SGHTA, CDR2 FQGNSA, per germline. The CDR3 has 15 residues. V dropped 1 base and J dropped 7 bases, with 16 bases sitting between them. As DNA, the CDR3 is TGTGCCAGCAGCTTAGTCGGAGCCGGCGGGGGTGGCTACACCTTC. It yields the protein CASSLVGAGGGGYTF.

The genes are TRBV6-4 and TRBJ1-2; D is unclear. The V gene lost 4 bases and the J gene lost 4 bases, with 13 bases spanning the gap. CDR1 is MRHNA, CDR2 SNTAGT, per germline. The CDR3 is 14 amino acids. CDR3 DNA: TGTGCCAGCAGTGCGTCCGCGGGATCCTATGGCTACACCTTC. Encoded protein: CASSASAGSYGYTF.

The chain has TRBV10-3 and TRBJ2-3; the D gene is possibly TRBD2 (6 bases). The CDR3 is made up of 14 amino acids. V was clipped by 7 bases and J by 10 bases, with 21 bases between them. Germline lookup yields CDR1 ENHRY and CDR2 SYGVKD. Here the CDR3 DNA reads TGTGCCATCACCTCCGGGACTGGGCGGTACGCGCAGTATTTT. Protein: CAITSGTGRYAQYF.

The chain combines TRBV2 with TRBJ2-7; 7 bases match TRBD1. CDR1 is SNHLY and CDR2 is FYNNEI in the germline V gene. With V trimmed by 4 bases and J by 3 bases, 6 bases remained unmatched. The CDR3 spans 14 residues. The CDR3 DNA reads TGTGCCAGCAGTGGACGGGGACAGAACTACGAGCAGTACTTC. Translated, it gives CASSGRGQNYEQYF.

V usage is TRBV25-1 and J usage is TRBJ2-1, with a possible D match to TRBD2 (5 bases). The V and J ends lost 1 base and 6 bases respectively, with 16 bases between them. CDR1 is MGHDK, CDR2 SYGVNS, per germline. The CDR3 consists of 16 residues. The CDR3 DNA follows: TGTGCCAGCAGTGAATTGGGCAGAGGGTTGGGCAATGAGCAGTTCTTC. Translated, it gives CASSELGRGLGNEQFF.

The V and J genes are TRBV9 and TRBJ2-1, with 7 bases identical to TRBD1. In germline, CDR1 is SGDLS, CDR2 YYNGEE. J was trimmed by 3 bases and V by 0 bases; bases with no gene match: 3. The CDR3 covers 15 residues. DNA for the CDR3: TGTGCCAGCAGCGTAGGGACAGGTATCTACAATGAGCAGTTCTTC. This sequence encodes CASSVGTGIYNEQFF.

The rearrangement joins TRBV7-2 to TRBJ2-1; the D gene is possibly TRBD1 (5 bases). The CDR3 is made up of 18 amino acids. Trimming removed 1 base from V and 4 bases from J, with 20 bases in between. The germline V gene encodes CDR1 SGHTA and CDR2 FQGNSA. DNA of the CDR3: TGTGCCAGCAGCTTAGTACTAACCAGGGTCGGCTCGTACAATGAGCAGTTCTTC. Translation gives CASSLVLTRVGSYNEQFF.